A selection of T cell receptor beta chains follows, all from one sample in a study of T cells in narcolepsy. Libraries were prepared by immunoSEQ multiplex PCR; TCRdb keeps only in-frame clonotypes and omits some of them. The sample shows tens of thousands of clones, approximately 89% of them seen only once. Sequenced sample: CD45RA- memory CD4+ T cells from PBMCs. These receptors were collected from a human donor with narcolepsy. The CDR3 runs from the conserved cysteine through the conserved F or W. D genes are given only for firm matches. Only some rows state a clone size, as once, few, many or a class for expanded clones.

abundance: few
v_gene: TRBV11-1
j_gene: TRBJ1-1
d_gene: NA
CDR3aa: CASSPSYGRNTEAFF
CDR3nt: TGTGCCAGCAGCCCCTCGTATGGGAGGAACACTGAAGCTTTCTTT

abundance: NA
v_gene: TRBV30
j_gene: TRBJ2-7
d_gene: TRBD2
CDR3aa: CAWSGTRGNYEQYF
CDR3nt: TGTGCCTGGTCCGGGACTAGAGGTAACTACGAGCAGTACTTC

abundance: once
v_gene: TRBV6-1
j_gene: TRBJ2-2
d_gene: TRBD2
CDR3aa: CASTGSSGNGELFF
CDR3nt: TGTGCCAGCACTGGGTCTAGCGGGAACGGGGAGCTGTTTTTT

abundance: NA
v_gene: TRBV30
j_gene: TRBJ1-3
d_gene: NA
CDR3aa: CAWSVPGPGGSGNTIYF
CDR3nt: TGTGCCTGGAGTGTACCCGGCCCCGGGGGCTCTGGAAACACCATATATTTT

abundance: NA
v_gene: TRBV10-3
j_gene: TRBJ1-1
d_gene: NA
CDR3aa: CAIRVRQYTEAFF
CDR3nt: TGTGCCATCAGGGTCAGGCAGTACACTGAAGCTTTCTTT

abundance: NA
v_gene: TRBV5-1
j_gene: TRBJ1-4
d_gene: TRBD1
CDR3aa: CASSSSGQGLEKLFF
CDR3nt: TGCGCCAGCAGCTCATCGGGACAGGGGTTAGAAAAACTGTTTTTT

abundance: NA
v_gene: TRBV7-2
j_gene: TRBJ2-7
d_gene: TRBD2
CDR3aa: CASSPRGSGIKESYEQYF
CDR3nt: TGTGCCAGCAGCCCCCGGGGTAGCGGGATTAAAGAGTCCTACGAGCAGTACTTC

abundance: NA
v_gene: TRBV15
j_gene: TRBJ2-1
d_gene: NA
CDR3aa: CATSRAAGPNEQFF
CDR3nt: TGTGCCACCAGCAGAGCGGCGGGACCCAATGAGCAGTTCTTC

abundance: once
v_gene: TRBV5-1
j_gene: TRBJ1-6
d_gene: TRBD1
CDR3aa: CASSFTGTGGLTDSPLHF
CDR3nt: TGCGCCAGCAGCTTTACCGGGACAGGGGGTCTCACGGATTCACCCCTCCACTTT

abundance: NA
v_gene: TRBV5-1
j_gene: TRBJ2-1
d_gene: TRBD2
CDR3aa: CASSLAVDGGPRNEQFF
CDR3nt: TGCGCCAGCAGCCTAGCGGTGGACGGAGGCCCCCGGAATGAGCAGTTCTTC

abundance: NA
v_gene: TRBV5-1
j_gene: TRBJ2-5
d_gene: TRBD2
CDR3aa: CASNSGLAGNQEAQYF
CDR3nt: TGCGCCAGCAACTCCGGACTAGCGGGAAACCAAGAGGCCCAGTACTTC

abundance: NA
v_gene: TRBV4-1
j_gene: TRBJ2-1
d_gene: TRBD2
CDR3aa: CASSQTPSGLSFNEQFF
CDR3nt: TGCGCCAGCAGCCAAACTCCTAGCGGTTTATCGTTCAATGAGCAGTTCTTC

abundance: once
v_gene: TRBV30
j_gene: TRBJ2-5
d_gene: NA
CDR3aa: CAWGKGQETQYF
CDR3nt: TGTGCCTGGGGCAAGGGGCAAGAGACCCAGTACTTC

abundance: NA
v_gene: TRBV4-2
j_gene: TRBJ2-2
d_gene: NA
CDR3aa: CASSQVGGGGGELFF
CDR3nt: TGTGCCAGCAGCCAAGTAGGGGGGGGAGGCGGGGAGCTGTTTTTT

abundance: NA
v_gene: TRBV19
j_gene: TRBJ1-1
d_gene: TRBD1
CDR3aa: CASTTSGQGGTEAFF
CDR3nt: TGTGCCAGTACCACATCGGGACAGGGAGGCACTGAAGCTTTCTTT

abundance: NA
v_gene: TRBV27
j_gene: TRBJ1-5
d_gene: NA
CDR3aa: CASSFLAPGSNQPQHF
CDR3nt: TGTGCCAGCAGTTTCCTGGCCCCCGGGAGCAATCAGCCCCAGCATTTT

abundance: NA
v_gene: TRBV7-3
j_gene: TRBJ2-3
d_gene: NA
CDR3aa: CASSLGITTDTQYF
CDR3nt: TGTGCCAGCAGCCTCGGGATCACCACAGATACGCAGTATTTT

abundance: NA
v_gene: TRBV11-2
j_gene: TRBJ2-1
d_gene: NA
CDR3aa: CASSFNDNYANEQFF
CDR3nt: TGTGCCAGCAGCTTCAACGATAACTATGCAAATGAGCAGTTCTTC

abundance: NA
v_gene: TRBV5-1
j_gene: TRBJ2-7
d_gene: NA
CDR3aa: CASSLGGGGSFSYEQYF
CDR3nt: TGCGCCAGCAGCTTGGGGGGAGGCGGGTCGTTCTCCTACGAGCAGTACTTC

abundance: NA
v_gene: TRBV28
j_gene: TRBJ2-1
d_gene: TRBD2
CDR3aa: CASTGTSGNNEQFF
CDR3nt: TGTGCCAGCACTGGGACTAGCGGGAACAATGAGCAGTTCTTC

abundance: NA
v_gene: TRBV14
j_gene: TRBJ1-4
d_gene: TRBD1
CDR3aa: CASSQTTGRKLFF
CDR3nt: TGTGCCAGCAGCCAAACGACAGGGCGAAAACTGTTTTTT

abundance: NA
v_gene: TRBV19
j_gene: TRBJ2-7
d_gene: NA
CDR3aa: CASSISPPRPILTSYEQYF
CDR3nt: TGTGCCAGTAGTATAAGCCCTCCTCGCCCCATTTTAACCTCCTACGAGCAGTACTTC

abundance: NA
v_gene: TRBV7-2
j_gene: TRBJ2-7
d_gene: TRBD2
CDR3aa: CASSPLSGRANYEQYF
CDR3nt: TGTGCCAGCAGCCCCCTCAGCGGGAGGGCCAACTACGAGCAGTACTTC

abundance: NA
v_gene: TRBV4-1
j_gene: TRBJ2-7
d_gene: NA
CDR3aa: CASSQGSRRVYEQYF
CDR3nt: TGCGCCAGCAGCCAAGGGTCCCGCAGGGTCTACGAGCAGTACTTC

abundance: NA
v_gene: TRBV10-3
j_gene: TRBJ2-7
d_gene: NA
CDR3aa: CAISEGRGDEQYF
CDR3nt: TGTGCCATCAGTGAGGGAAGGGGTGACGAGCAGTACTTC

abundance: once
v_gene: TRBV6-5
j_gene: TRBJ1-1
d_gene: NA
CDR3aa: CASSYSRQGRVEAFF
CDR3nt: TGTGCCAGCAGTTACTCGAGGCAGGGGAGGGTTGAAGCTTTCTTT

abundance: NA
v_gene: TRBV19
j_gene: TRBJ1-3
d_gene: NA
CDR3aa: CASSNLVLEDTIYF
CDR3nt: TGTGCCAGTAGTAACCTGGTCCTGGAGGACACCATATATTTT

abundance: once
v_gene: TRBV5-6
j_gene: TRBJ1-1
d_gene: TRBD1
CDR3aa: CASSNQGVGEAFF
CDR3nt: TGTGCCAGCAGCAACCAGGGGGTTGGTGAAGCTTTCTTT

abundance: NA
v_gene: TRBV14
j_gene: TRBJ1-1
d_gene: NA
CDR3aa: CASSQDQRTALNTEAFF
CDR3nt: TGTGCCAGCAGCCAAGATCAAAGGACAGCCCTGAACACTGAAGCTTTCTTT

abundance: NA
v_gene: TRBV16
j_gene: TRBJ1-5
d_gene: NA
CDR3aa: CASSQSTGRNQPQHF
CDR3nt: TGTGCCAGCAGCCAATCTACAGGGCGCAATCAGCCCCAGCATTTT

abundance: NA
v_gene: TRBV7-6
j_gene: TRBJ1-5
d_gene: NA
CDR3aa: CASSLGGIQPQHF
CDR3nt: TGTGCCAGCAGCTTGGGGGGTATTCAGCCCCAGCATTTT

abundance: NA
v_gene: TRBV2
j_gene: TRBJ2-2
d_gene: NA
CDR3aa: CASSGPYRDTGELFF
CDR3nt: TGTGCCAGCAGCGGCCCATACAGGGACACCGGGGAGCTGTTTTTT

abundance: NA
v_gene: TRBV6-1
j_gene: TRBJ2-5
d_gene: TRBD1
CDR3aa: CASSEGHPGQVKETQYF
CDR3nt: TGTGCCAGCAGTGAAGGACACCCGGGACAGGTAAAAGAGACCCAGTACTTC

abundance: once
v_gene: TRBV6-6
j_gene: TRBJ2-7
d_gene: TRBD2
CDR3aa: CASTPIAGASYEQYF
CDR3nt: TGTGCCAGCACACCAATAGCGGGAGCGTCCTACGAGCAGTACTTC

abundance: NA
v_gene: TRBV7-3
j_gene: TRBJ2-2
d_gene: TRBD2
CDR3aa: CASRPAGGSAGELFF
CDR3nt: TGTGCCAGCAGACCTGCGGGGGGCTCCGCCGGGGAGCTGTTTTTT

abundance: NA
v_gene: TRBV11-3
j_gene: TRBJ2-2
d_gene: TRBD1
CDR3aa: CASSLRGGAIDTGELFF
CDR3nt: TGTGCCAGCAGCTTGAGAGGGGGCGCGATCGACACCGGGGAGCTGTTTTTT

abundance: NA
v_gene: TRBV7-2
j_gene: TRBJ2-1
d_gene: TRBD2
CDR3aa: CASSFQAGVEQFF
CDR3nt: TGTGCCAGCAGCTTCCAAGCGGGAGTTGAGCAGTTCTTC

abundance: NA
v_gene: TRBV28
j_gene: TRBJ2-1
d_gene: TRBD1
CDR3aa: CASSFFGTGYNEQFF
CDR3nt: TGTGCCAGCAGTTTCTTCGGGACAGGGTACAATGAGCAGTTCTTC

abundance: NA
v_gene: TRBV7-2
j_gene: TRBJ2-7
d_gene: TRBD1
CDR3aa: CASSPPGTGHREQYF
CDR3nt: TGTGCCAGCAGCCCTCCTGGGACAGGGCATCGCGAGCAGTACTTC

abundance: NA
v_gene: TRBV2
j_gene: TRBJ1-1
d_gene: NA
CDR3aa: CASSVQGGDTEAFF
CDR3nt: TGTGCCAGCAGCGTACAGGGAGGGGACACTGAAGCTTTCTTT

abundance: NA
v_gene: TRBV29-1
j_gene: TRBJ1-1
d_gene: NA
CDR3aa: CSVVQGMNTEAFF
CDR3nt: TGCAGCGTTGTCCAGGGGATGAACACTGAAGCTTTCTTT

abundance: NA
v_gene: TRBV2
j_gene: TRBJ2-7
d_gene: NA
CDR3aa: CASRVDGEQYF
CDR3nt: TGTGCCAGCAGGGTAGACGGGGAGCAGTACTTC

abundance: NA
v_gene: TRBV30
j_gene: TRBJ1-1
d_gene: NA
CDR3aa: CAWSVWGDFMNTEAFF
CDR3nt: TGTGCCTGGAGTGTATGGGGCGATTTCATGAACACTGAAGCTTTCTTT

abundance: NA
v_gene: TRBV29-1
j_gene: TRBJ2-2
d_gene: TRBD2
CDR3aa: CSVQELAGGIGELFF
CDR3nt: TGCAGCGTACAGGAGCTAGCGGGAGGGATCGGGGAGCTGTTTTTT

abundance: NA
v_gene: TRBV19
j_gene: TRBJ2-5
d_gene: TRBD2
CDR3aa: CASSMIATGGLETQYF
CDR3nt: TGTGCCAGTAGTATGATTGCTACCGGGGGGTTGGAGACCCAGTACTTC

abundance: NA
v_gene: TRBV7-8
j_gene: TRBJ2-5
d_gene: NA
CDR3aa: CASSLRSAGIQETQYF
CDR3nt: TGTGCCAGCAGCTTAAGGTCGGCGGGAATACAAGAGACCCAGTACTTC

abundance: NA
v_gene: TRBV6-6
j_gene: TRBJ1-2
d_gene: NA
CDR3aa: CASTPGRVGYTF
CDR3nt: TGTGCCAGCACCCCAGGCAGGGTTGGCTACACCTTC

abundance: NA
v_gene: TRBV27
j_gene: TRBJ2-3
d_gene: TRBD2
CDR3aa: CASSSLPSGDTDTQYF
CDR3nt: TGTGCCAGCAGTTCCCTCCCTAGCGGAGACACAGATACGCAGTATTTT

abundance: NA
v_gene: TRBV7-8
j_gene: TRBJ1-2
d_gene: NA
CDR3aa: CASSLTRESAYGYTF
CDR3nt: TGTGCCAGCAGCTTAACTAGAGAATCTGCCTATGGCTACACCTTC

abundance: NA
v_gene: TRBV7-2
j_gene: TRBJ2-3
d_gene: NA
CDR3aa: CASSLAGANTQYF
CDR3nt: TGTGCCAGCAGCTTAGCGGGAGCAAATACGCAGTATTTT

abundance: NA
v_gene: TRBV7-2
j_gene: TRBJ1-1
d_gene: NA
CDR3aa: CASSLSAQDTEAFF
CDR3nt: TGTGCCAGCAGCTTAAGTGCTCAGGACACTGAAGCTTTCTTT

abundance: NA
v_gene: TRBV19
j_gene: TRBJ1-2
d_gene: NA
CDR3aa: CASSSGLYNGQGGYTF
CDR3nt: TGTGCCAGTAGTTCCGGGTTATACAACGGACAAGGAGGCTACACCTTC

abundance: NA
v_gene: TRBV7-6
j_gene: TRBJ2-7
d_gene: TRBD2
CDR3aa: CASSLGASGSTFSEQYF
CDR3nt: TGTGCCAGCAGCCTCGGGGCTAGCGGGAGTACCTTCTCCGAGCAGTACTTC

abundance: once
v_gene: TRBV19
j_gene: TRBJ1-1
d_gene: TRBD1
CDR3aa: CASSAEQGGNTEAFF
CDR3nt: TGTGCCAGTAGTGCCGAACAGGGGGGGAACACTGAAGCTTTCTTT

abundance: NA
v_gene: TRBV7-8
j_gene: TRBJ2-1
d_gene: TRBD1
CDR3aa: CASSLRRGGIDFRTYNEQFF
CDR3nt: TGTGCCAGCAGCTTACGTAGAGGGGGCATCGATTTTAGAACCTACAATGAGCAGTTCTTC